The TCR beta chain under discussion was sequenced for a study of T cell responses to AZD1222 COVID-19 vaccine. Study-level results: Samples come after the peak T cell response, not at day 14. Spike-specific TCR breadth and depth went up after people got two AZD1222 doses. Females outnumbered males among donors, who were mostly white British; clonal diversity was possibly underestimated. Reportedly, close to half of spike-specific TCRs are directed against unmutated variant regions.

Sequencing used immunoSEQ multiplex PCR; TCRdb keeps in-frame clones, though not all of them. This sample has some 120,000 clones, with just under 95% found just once. V trimming: 5 bases; J trimming: 7 bases; junction bases outside the gene matches: 7. Germline loops: CDR1 MRHNA, CDR2 SNTAGT. The CDR3 runs 14 residues. Only a few counts were recorded for this clone. Its specificity is unknown. The input for sequencing was peripheral blood, taken on day 0 of AZD1222 vaccination. The V call is TRBV6-4, the J call TRBJ2-2; TRBD1 aligns across 7 bases. This receptor was taken from an adult in good health. The CDR3 reads CASSRTGEHGELFF. The CDR3 bases are TGTGCCAGCAGTCGGACAGGTGAACACGGGGAGCTGTTTTTT.